This T cell receptor (beta chain) was documented in a study of T cell changes during pregnancy in multiple sclerosis. This clone was seen only a few times. The protocol was immunoSEQ multiplex PCR, while the TCRdb copy is restricted to in-frame clones and leaves out a portion. Among 35,000 to 45,000 clones listed, 85% to 90% were seen once. The germline V gene encodes CDR1 LNHDA and CDR2 SQIVND (reference sequence). V was shortened by 6 bases and J by 5 bases, with 16 bases between the two germline ends. The CDR3 consists of 15 residues. This chain uses TRBV19 with TRBJ2-2, with TRBD1 as a possible D gene (5 bases). This sample comprised peripheral blood, obtained in the second trimester of pregnancy. This clonotype was obtained from a female donor in good health, enrolled as a control in a pregnancy study. The CDR3 DNA follows: TGTGCCAGTAGCCCGGACACTCTTTTTACCGGGGAGCTGTTTTTT. It specifies CASSPDTLFTGELFF.